This T cell receptor (beta chain) was identified in a study of control samples from healthy donors and cancer patients. Clones were sequenced by immunoSEQ multiplex PCR, and TCRdb holds only the in-frame ones, with some missing. The sample lists 120,000 or so clones, about 86% occurring once. Germline CDR1 is SGHRS and CDR2 is YFSETQ. The CDR3 loop spans 13 amino acids. V was cut by 0 bases and J by 0 bases, with 3 bases left in between. Source material: blood. This chain connects TRBV5-1 to TRBJ2-5, with unresolved D. This clonotype was sampled from a man younger than 40 in good health. The CDR3 DNA is TGCGCCAGCAGCTTGGACCACCAAGAGACCCAGTACTTC. The encoded protein is CASSLDHQETQYF. The entire variable domain, with the rest obtained from reference TRBV5-1 and TRBJ2-5, is as follows: KAGVTQTPRYLIKTRGQQVTLSCSPISGHRSVSWYQQTPGQGLQFLFEYFSETQRNKGNFPGRFSGRQFSNSRSEMNVSTLELGDSALYLCASSLDHQETQYFGPGTRLLVL.